This TCR beta chain appears in the sequencing data of a study of blood T cell repertoires in COVID-19. This CDR3 spans 12 amino acids. The germline V gene encodes CDR1 SGHDT and CDR2 YYEEEE. V was shortened by 4 bases and J by 6 bases, with 11 bases between the two germline ends. Clones were read by immunoSEQ multiplex PCR, and TCRdb kept only the in-frame ones, dropping some. In the table there are 200,000 to 250,000 clones, approximately 80% of which are singletons. The sequence came from a man aged 25-45 years with active or convalescent COVID-19. The V gene is TRBV5-6, the J gene TRBJ2-7; D unresolved. The source material was peripheral blood. CDR3 coding DNA: TGTGCCAGCAGCCAGCGCCTCGTCGAGCAGTACTTC. This gives the protein CASSQRLVEQYF.